A selection of T cell receptor beta chains follows, all from one sample in a study of cytomegalovirus exposure and HLA in healthy donors. TCRdb's table, derived via immunoSEQ multiplex PCR, lists solely in-frame clones and lacks some. Here the sample spans under 200,000 clones, around 81% being singletons. The specimen sequenced was PBMCs. The receptors come from a middle-aged man in good health and CMV-seronegative. The CDR3 runs from the conserved cysteine through the conserved F or W. Each record gives: D gene, V gene, clone size, J gene, CDR3 DNA, CDR3 protein. A D gene is named only where the DNA matches it firmly. Size is omitted from some rows. Given values are once, few, many or a class for expanded clones.

d_call: TRBD2; v_call: TRBV18; clone_size: -; j_call: TRBJ2-1; cdr3_nt: TGTGCCAGCTCACGACAGGGACTAGCGGGAGTGGGTGAGCAGTTCTTC; cdr3_aa: CASSRQGLAGVGEQFF
d_call: -; v_call: TRBV19; clone_size: -; j_call: TRBJ1-1; cdr3_nt: TGTGCCAGTAGTATTCTTTCCGGGAACACTGAAGCTTTCTTT; cdr3_aa: CASSILSGNTEAFF
d_call: -; v_call: TRBV19; clone_size: -; j_call: TRBJ2-7; cdr3_nt: TGTGCCAGTAGTATGCGGGGAAGCGCCTACGAGCAGTACTTC; cdr3_aa: CASSMRGSAYEQYF
d_call: -; v_call: TRBV27; clone_size: -; j_call: TRBJ2-7; cdr3_nt: TGTGCCAGCACCACGTTGGGAGGTAGGCCCTACGAGCAGTACTTC; cdr3_aa: CASTTLGGRPYEQYF
d_call: -; v_call: TRBV7-7; clone_size: -; j_call: TRBJ1-3; cdr3_nt: TGTGCCAGCAGCTTAGGCCCAGGGCCTGGAAACACCATATATTTT; cdr3_aa: CASSLGPGPGNTIYF
d_call: TRBD2; v_call: TRBV29-1; clone_size: -; j_call: TRBJ2-1; cdr3_nt: TGCAGCGTCGGAACTAGCGGGAGGGCCAGTGAGCAGTTCTTC; cdr3_aa: CSVGTSGRASEQFF
d_call: TRBD2; v_call: TRBV7-3; clone_size: -; j_call: TRBJ2-1; cdr3_nt: TGTGCCAGCAGCCCCGGGACTAGCGGGAGTAATGAGCAGTTCTTC; cdr3_aa: CASSPGTSGSNEQFF
d_call: TRBD2; v_call: TRBV15; clone_size: few; j_call: TRBJ2-1; cdr3_nt: TGTGCCACCAGCAGAGTTCGTAGCGGGAGGATCCTAAATGAGCAGTTCTTC; cdr3_aa: CATSRVRSGRILNEQFF
d_call: -; v_call: TRBV9; clone_size: few; j_call: TRBJ2-6; cdr3_nt: TGTGCCAGCAGCGGCGGGGTCCGAAGCTCTGGGGCCAACGTCCTGACTTTC; cdr3_aa: CASSGGVRSSGANVLTF
d_call: TRBD2; v_call: TRBV7-8; clone_size: few; j_call: TRBJ2-7; cdr3_nt: TGTGCCAGCAGCTACCGGGACTACCTCTCCTACGAGCAGTACTTC; cdr3_aa: CASSYRDYLSYEQYF
d_call: TRBD1; v_call: TRBV5-3; clone_size: once; j_call: TRBJ2-1; cdr3_nt: TGTGCCAGAAGCTTCGCCCGACAGGGCGATGAGCAGTTCTTC; cdr3_aa: CARSFARQGDEQFF
d_call: TRBD1; v_call: TRBV25-1; clone_size: -; j_call: TRBJ1-1; cdr3_nt: TGTGCCAGCAGGGACAGGGTTTCGGGCACTGAAGCTTTCTTT; cdr3_aa: CASRDRVSGTEAFF
d_call: TRBD2; v_call: TRBV6-1; clone_size: -; j_call: TRBJ2-3; cdr3_nt: TGTGCCAGCAAGGAGGTGGCGGGAGGGCAAGATACGCAGTATTTT; cdr3_aa: CASKEVAGGQDTQYF
d_call: -; v_call: TRBV19; clone_size: -; j_call: TRBJ2-1; cdr3_nt: TGTGCCAGTAGTATCGGTGGAGGGGTCTACAATGAGCAGTTCTTC; cdr3_aa: CASSIGGGVYNEQFF
d_call: -; v_call: TRBV7-5; clone_size: -; j_call: TRBJ1-4; cdr3_nt: TGTGTCAGAAGCTTCGGGCAGGGTCATAATGAAAAACTGTTTTTT; cdr3_aa: CVRSFGQGHNEKLFF
d_call: -; v_call: TRBV7-3; clone_size: -; j_call: TRBJ2-2; cdr3_nt: TGTGCCAGCAGCTTAAGGAGTTCCGGGGAGCTGTTTTTT; cdr3_aa: CASSLRSSGELFF
d_call: -; v_call: TRBV19; clone_size: -; j_call: TRBJ2-2; cdr3_nt: TGTGCCACCGATCGGGGGAAAGGCGCCGGGGAGCTGTTTTTT; cdr3_aa: CATDRGKGAGELFF
d_call: -; v_call: TRBV2; clone_size: -; j_call: TRBJ2-1; cdr3_nt: TGTGCCAGCATCGGGGGAAAGGGCTCCTACAATGAGCAGTTCTTC; cdr3_aa: CASIGGKGSYNEQFF
d_call: TRBD2; v_call: TRBV28; clone_size: -; j_call: TRBJ2-7; cdr3_nt: TGTGCCAGCAGCCCTTTCGGCGGGGGCTACGAGCAGTACTTC; cdr3_aa: CASSPFGGGYEQYF
d_call: -; v_call: TRBV11-2; clone_size: -; j_call: TRBJ1-4; cdr3_nt: TGTGCCAGCAGCTTTCGGGCAGGGGATGGTGAAAAACTGTTTTTT; cdr3_aa: CASSFRAGDGEKLFF
d_call: TRBD1; v_call: TRBV18; clone_size: -; j_call: TRBJ2-1; cdr3_nt: TGTGCCAGCTCACCCGGGACAGGCAATGAGCAGTTCTTC; cdr3_aa: CASSPGTGNEQFF
d_call: TRBD2; v_call: TRBV6-6; clone_size: few; j_call: TRBJ2-5; cdr3_nt: TGTGCCAGCACCCCCCCGGGGGGTGGAGAGACCCAGTACTTC; cdr3_aa: CASTPPGGGETQYF
d_call: TRBD2; v_call: TRBV6-5; clone_size: -; j_call: TRBJ2-7; cdr3_nt: TGTGCCAGCAGTTCCCTGGCTAGCGGGTATACCTACGAGCAGTACTTC; cdr3_aa: CASSSLASGYTYEQYF
d_call: TRBD2; v_call: TRBV9; clone_size: -; j_call: TRBJ2-1; cdr3_nt: TGTGCCAGCAGTGGTACGATGGCTAGCGGGCCCTACAATGAGCAGTTCTTC; cdr3_aa: CASSGTMASGPYNEQFF
d_call: -; v_call: TRBV15; clone_size: once; j_call: TRBJ1-1; cdr3_nt: TGTGCCATCGGCACTGAAGCTTTCTTT; cdr3_aa: CAIGTEAFF
d_call: TRBD1; v_call: TRBV25-1; clone_size: -; j_call: TRBJ1-2; cdr3_nt: TGTGCCAGCAGTGAGCAACAGGGGGCCTTCTATGGCTACACCTTC; cdr3_aa: CASSEQQGAFYGYTF
d_call: -; v_call: TRBV5-1; clone_size: once; j_call: TRBJ2-5; cdr3_nt: TGCGCCAGCAGCCTACCCCCGGGAGAAGTTCAAGAGACCCAGTACTTC; cdr3_aa: CASSLPPGEVQETQYF
d_call: TRBD2; v_call: TRBV9; clone_size: -; j_call: TRBJ2-7; cdr3_nt: TGTGCCAGCAGCCCGGGCGGGGGTCTCTCCTACGAGCAGTACTTC; cdr3_aa: CASSPGGGLSYEQYF
d_call: -; v_call: TRBV5-1; clone_size: -; j_call: TRBJ2-2; cdr3_nt: TGCGCCAGCAGCTTGGTGGGGACATCTAACACCGGGGAGCTGTTTTTT; cdr3_aa: CASSLVGTSNTGELFF
d_call: TRBD1; v_call: TRBV29-1; clone_size: -; j_call: TRBJ2-5; cdr3_nt: TGCAGCGTTACCGGACAGGGGGAGACCCAGTACTTC; cdr3_aa: CSVTGQGETQYF
d_call: -; v_call: TRBV7-2; clone_size: -; j_call: TRBJ1-5; cdr3_nt: TGTGCCAGCAGCTTAGCCGGCGGGGGGTGGCAGCCCCAGCATTTT; cdr3_aa: CASSLAGGGWQPQHF
d_call: TRBD1; v_call: TRBV4-1; clone_size: -; j_call: TRBJ1-2; cdr3_nt: TGCGCCAGCAGCCAAGCGACAGGGATCTATGGCTACACCTTC; cdr3_aa: CASSQATGIYGYTF
d_call: -; v_call: TRBV28; clone_size: -; j_call: TRBJ1-5; cdr3_nt: TGTGCCAGCAGTTTCCTTATGGGCACGTCAGGGCAGCCCCAGCATTTT; cdr3_aa: CASSFLMGTSGQPQHF
d_call: -; v_call: TRBV10-2; clone_size: once; j_call: TRBJ1-4; cdr3_nt: TGCGCCAGCAGCGTGGACATCGAGGAAAAACTGTTTTTT; cdr3_aa: CASSVDIEEKLFF
d_call: -; v_call: TRBV28; clone_size: -; j_call: TRBJ1-2; cdr3_nt: TGTGCCAGCAGTTTGCGGCAGGGTCTAGGCTACACCTTC; cdr3_aa: CASSLRQGLGYTF
d_call: TRBD1; v_call: TRBV27; clone_size: -; j_call: TRBJ2-1; cdr3_nt: TGTGCCAGCAGTTCTGGACAGGGGTCACGCAATGAGCAGTTCTTC; cdr3_aa: CASSSGQGSRNEQFF
d_call: -; v_call: TRBV6-5; clone_size: -; j_call: TRBJ2-1; cdr3_nt: TGTGCCAGCAGTTACTCGAGAGTCGGTAACAATGAGCAGTTCTTC; cdr3_aa: CASSYSRVGNNEQFF
d_call: -; v_call: TRBV15; clone_size: -; j_call: TRBJ1-5; cdr3_nt: TGTGCCACCAGCAGGCAGGCCGATCAGCCCCAGCATTTT; cdr3_aa: CATSRQADQPQHF
d_call: -; v_call: TRBV20-1; clone_size: -; j_call: TRBJ2-7; cdr3_nt: TGCAGTGCTACAGGGGCACTGGAGCAGTACTTC; cdr3_aa: CSATGALEQYF
d_call: TRBD2; v_call: TRBV5-5; clone_size: -; j_call: TRBJ2-2; cdr3_nt: TGTGCCAGCAGCGCCCACCTGCGGCTAGCGGGAGGGCAAGGCACCGGGGAGCTGTTTTTT; cdr3_aa: CASSAHLRLAGGQGTGELFF
d_call: TRBD1; v_call: TRBV6-1; clone_size: -; j_call: TRBJ1-5; cdr3_nt: TGTGCCAGCAGTGAGCTCGACAGGGGGTCTCAGCCCCAGCATTTT; cdr3_aa: CASSELDRGSQPQHF
d_call: TRBD1; v_call: TRBV5-1; clone_size: -; j_call: TRBJ1-5; cdr3_nt: TGCGCCAGCAGCTTAGGGACAGGGCAGAATCAGCCCCAGCATTTT; cdr3_aa: CASSLGTGQNQPQHF
d_call: TRBD1; v_call: TRBV6-5; clone_size: -; j_call: TRBJ2-1; cdr3_nt: TGTGCCAGCAGTGGAGGACAGGTCTCCTACAATGAGCAGTTCTTC; cdr3_aa: CASSGGQVSYNEQFF
d_call: -; v_call: TRBV7-2; clone_size: -; j_call: TRBJ2-3; cdr3_nt: TGTGCCAGCAGCGGGGGTAGCGGAGCCCCCGCAGATACGCAGTATTTT; cdr3_aa: CASSGGSGAPADTQYF
d_call: -; v_call: TRBV15; clone_size: -; j_call: TRBJ2-5; cdr3_nt: TGTGCCACCAGCAGCGACCGGGAGAGGGGTCGACAAGAGACCCAGTACTTC; cdr3_aa: CATSSDRERGRQETQYF